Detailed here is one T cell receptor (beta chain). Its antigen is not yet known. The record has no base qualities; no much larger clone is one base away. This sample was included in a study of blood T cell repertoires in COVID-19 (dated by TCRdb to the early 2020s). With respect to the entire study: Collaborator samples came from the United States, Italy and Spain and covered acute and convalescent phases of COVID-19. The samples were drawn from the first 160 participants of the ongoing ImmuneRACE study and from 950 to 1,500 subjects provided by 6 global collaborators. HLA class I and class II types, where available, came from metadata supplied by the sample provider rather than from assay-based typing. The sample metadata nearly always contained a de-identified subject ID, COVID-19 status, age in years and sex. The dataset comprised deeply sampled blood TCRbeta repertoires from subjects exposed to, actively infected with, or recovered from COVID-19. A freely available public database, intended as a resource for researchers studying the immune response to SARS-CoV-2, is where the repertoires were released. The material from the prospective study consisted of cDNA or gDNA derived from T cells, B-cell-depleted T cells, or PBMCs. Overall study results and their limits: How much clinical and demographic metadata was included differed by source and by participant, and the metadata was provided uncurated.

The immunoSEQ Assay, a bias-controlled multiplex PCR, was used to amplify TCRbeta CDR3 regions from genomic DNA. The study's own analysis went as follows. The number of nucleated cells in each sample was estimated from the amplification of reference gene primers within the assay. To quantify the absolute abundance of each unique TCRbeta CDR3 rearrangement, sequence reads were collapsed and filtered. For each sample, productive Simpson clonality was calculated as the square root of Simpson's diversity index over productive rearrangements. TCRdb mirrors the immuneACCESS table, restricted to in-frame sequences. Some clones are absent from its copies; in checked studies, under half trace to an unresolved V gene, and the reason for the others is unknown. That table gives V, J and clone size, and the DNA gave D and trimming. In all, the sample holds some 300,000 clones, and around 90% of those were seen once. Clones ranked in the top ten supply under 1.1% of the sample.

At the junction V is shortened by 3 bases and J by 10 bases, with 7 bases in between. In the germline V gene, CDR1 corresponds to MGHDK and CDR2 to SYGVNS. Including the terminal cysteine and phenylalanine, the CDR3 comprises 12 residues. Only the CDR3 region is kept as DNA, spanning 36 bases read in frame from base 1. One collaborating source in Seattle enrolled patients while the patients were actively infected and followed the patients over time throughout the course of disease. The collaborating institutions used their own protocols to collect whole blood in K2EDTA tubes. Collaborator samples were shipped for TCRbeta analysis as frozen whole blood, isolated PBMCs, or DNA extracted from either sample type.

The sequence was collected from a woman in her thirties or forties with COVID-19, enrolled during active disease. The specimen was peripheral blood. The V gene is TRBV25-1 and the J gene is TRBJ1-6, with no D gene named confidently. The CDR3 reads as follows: CASSDRYSPLHF. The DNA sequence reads TGTGCCAGCAGTGACAGATACTCACCCCTCCACTTT.